What follows is one TCR beta chain and its context. The repertoire was sequenced with immunoSEQ multiplex PCR; TCRdb's copy has only in-frame clones and lacks some. The sample records more than 10,000 clones, less than 80% being singletons. This entry is derived from a study of sequential checkpoint blockade in melanoma. Study-wide background: Arm A got nivolumab then ipilimumab; arm B the reverse, 1:1. Both treatment sequences were followed by maintenance nivolumab.

Germline V CDR1 and CDR2: SNHLY, FYNNEI. V shed 6 bases and J shed 0 bases, with 15 bases lying between them. There are 17 residues in the CDR3. This sample's treatment: randomized to nivolumab then ipilimumab (arm A) or the reverse (arm B). None of the patients previously received DNA-damaging chemotherapy. Live CD3+CD8+ CD19− CD56− cells were sorted from PBMCs. The source is a human donor with melanoma. The sequencing here drew on CD8+ T cells sorted from blood (inferred from file names), taken from a patient given nivolumab and ipilimumab in sequence. The chain couples TRBV2 to TRBJ2-6; D might be TRBD2 (5 bases). In nucleotides, the CDR3 is TGTGCCAGCAGGACTATTTTACTGAACTCTGGGGCCAACGTCCTGACTTTC. Protein product: CASRTILLNSGANVLTF.